This T cell receptor beta chain was sequenced for a study of blood T cells in healthy people across ages. Looking at the study overall: Capturing about one barcoded beta molecule per two T cells was achieved by template switching.

The junction had 7 bases not matched to a gene; V was cut back by 5 bases and J by 0 bases. In germline, CDR1 is PRHDT, CDR2 FYEKMQ (reference sequence). The length of the CDR3 is 16 residues. A second PCR, run for 7 to 11 cycles, used a sample-barcoded 5' primer plus a J-beta primer mix. One entry per CDR3 protein results from TCRdb running MiXCR on the 5' RACE reads. The profile shows about a million distinct CDR3 sequences, about 48% of them singletons. This clonotype was picked up one time. As yet, its antigen is unknown. Broader study findings: CMV status of donors was unknown, possibly confounding expanded clonotype changes.

The sequence was collected from a young man in good health. Sequenced sample: blood. The rearrangement links TRBV13 to TRBJ2-3; 8 bases are a match to TRBD2. The chain's CDR3 is CASSETSGTSTDTQYF. In DNA form, the CDR3 reads TGTGCCAGCAGCGAAACTAGCGGAACTAGCACAGATACGCAGTATTTT.